One sample yielded the 30 T cell receptor beta chains listed below, sequenced in a study of follicular helper T cells after annual influenza vaccination (dated by TCRdb to 2016 to 2017). Library method: the immunoSEQ multiplex PCR assay. TCRdb carries this immuneACCESS record with in-frame sequences only. Its versions omit some clonotypes, under half of them owing to an unresolved V gene in the studies checked, with the rest unexplained. The sample records more than 10,000 clones, around 84% of which are singletons. Roughly 0.86% of the sample goes to the ten largest clones. The time point tag for this specimen amounts to: 2014-2015 season, pre-vaccination. Sequencing used CXCR5- memory CD4+ T cells sorted from blood, obtained on the day of influenza vaccination. In light of the paper, this sample's cell subset or site label describes: CXCR5- memory CD4 T cells. The receptors stem from an adult who received the influenza vaccine.

The count of this clone is one. This chain links TRBV28 with TRBJ2-3; D could derive from TRBD1 or TRBD2 (5 bases each). This CDR3 region has 15 residues. Germline V gene sequence: CDR1 MDHEN, CDR2 SYDVKM. Between the trimmed V and J ends, which lost 6 bases and 2 bases, there was a span of 15 bases. CDR3 region: CASSLGTASTDTQYF. In nucleotides, the CDR3 is TGTGCCAGCAGCCTCGGGACGGCGTCCACAGATACGCAGTATTTT.

The chain has TRBV18 and TRBJ1-1; 9 bases are shared with TRBD1. CDR3 size: 17 residues. From germline, CDR1 is KGHSH and CDR2 LQKENI. The V gene end was trimmed by 6 bases and the J gene end by 4 bases; junction bases not matched to a gene: 15. The CDR3 spells CASSSGTGPRRGTEAFF. The DNA for the CDR3 is TGTGCCAGCTCCTCCGGGACAGGGCCCCGTAGAGGCACTGAAGCTTTCTTT.

This clone has more than one count but fewer than ten. V gene TRBV18 combines with J gene TRBJ2-7; D assignment may be TRBD1 or TRBD2 (5 bases each). Germline V gene lookup returns CDR1 KGHSH and CDR2 LQKENI. With 3 bases removed from V and 12 bases from J, the gap between germline ends came to 18 bases. The CDR3 is made up of 13 amino acids. The CDR3 loop is CASSPRGPTGLYF. CDR3 bases: TGTGCCAGCTCACCTCGGGGACCAACCGGTCTGTACTTC.

The J gene is TRBJ1-2, the V gene TRBV28; D unclear. This CDR3 contains 14 residues. The germline V gene has CDR1 MDHEN and CDR2 SYDVKM. The germline V and J ends were trimmed by 3 bases and 0 bases, with 8 bases remaining between them. In nucleotides, the CDR3 is TGTGCCAGCAGTTTCGGGTTGGCTAACTATGGCTACACCTTC. Its protein is CASSFGLANYGYTF.

V is TRBV30 and J is TRBJ1-3; D uncertain. Germline lookup yields CDR1 GTSNPN and CDR2 SVGIG (reference sequence). The CDR3 length is 13 residues. V was pared by 4 bases and J by 0 bases, with 7 bases between. Here the CDR3 DNA reads TGTGCCTGGACTGTCTCCTCTGGAAACACCATATATTTT. Residues: CAWTVSSGNTIYF.

The J gene is TRBJ1-1, the V gene TRBV2; D gene unclear. In germline, CDR1 is SNHLY, CDR2 FYNNEI. Trimming shortened V by 3 bases and J by 0 bases, and 11 bases separated the two germline ends. This CDR3 is built from 15 residues. The CDR3 spells CASSELRTMNTEAFF. In DNA, the CDR3 is TGTGCCAGCAGTGAGTTACGGACGATGAACACTGAAGCTTTCTTT.

The rearrangement uses TRBV11-2 and TRBJ1-2, with D hard to call. Germline CDR1 and CDR2: SGHAT and FQNNGV. The CDR3 is 13 amino acids. V was pared by 1 base and J by 8 bases, with 11 bases between. CDR3: CASSLAGGLGYTF. CDR3 sequence (DNA): TGTGCCAGCAGCTTAGCGGGAGGGTTAGGCTACACCTTC.

The rearrangement joins TRBV28 to TRBJ1-1, with 8 nucleotides matching TRBD1. Trimming cost V 6 bases and J 11 bases; bases outside gene matches: 14. This CDR3 region has 14 residues. Germline V lookup: CDR1 MDHEN, CDR2 SYDVKM. In nucleotides, the CDR3 is TGTGCCAGCAGACCCTCGGACAGGGCGGGTTCTGCTTTCTTT. The encoded protein is CASRPSDRAGSAFF.

The rearrangement joins TRBV18 to TRBJ1-1; D possibly corresponds to TRBD1 (5 bases). The CDR3 has 15 amino acids. V was trimmed by 3 bases and J by 2 bases, leaving 13 bases between them. Per the germline V gene, CDR1 is KGHSH and CDR2 is LQKENI. Here the CDR3 DNA reads TGTGCCAGCTCACCGCAGGGTTCCTTCAACACTGAAGCTTTCTTT. As protein: CASSPQGSFNTEAFF. The full variable domain, completed using reference TRBV18 and TRBJ1-1, is NAGVMQNPRHLVRRRGQEARLRCSPMKGHSHVYWYRQLPEEGLKFMVYLQKENIIDESGMPKERFSAEFPKEGPSILRIQQVVRGDSAAYFCASSPQGSFNTEAFFGQGTRLTVV.

This chain uses TRBV19 with TRBJ1-1; D call uncertain. CDR3 length: 15 residues. The V end was cut by 3 bases, the J end by 0 bases, with 11 bases between. The germline V gene has CDR1 LNHDA and CDR2 SQIVND (reference sequence). The DNA of the CDR3 is TGTGCCAGTAGTATCGGCGGCAGCATGAACACTGAAGCTTTCTTT. This codes for CASSIGGSMNTEAFF.

This clone occurred a few times. The genes are TRBV2 and TRBJ1-2, with unresolved D. The CDR3 is 13 residues long. V lost 5 bases and J lost 4, with 11 bases in between. Looked up from germline, CDR1 is SNHLY and CDR2 is FYNNEI. This CDR3 is CASSNLESYGYTF. The CDR3 DNA sequence: TGTGCCAGCAGTAACTTGGAATCCTATGGCTACACCTTC. Based on the CDR3 plus reference TRBV2 and TRBJ1-2, the full variable domain is EPEVTQTPSHQVTQMGQEVILRCVPISNHLYFYWYRQILGQKVEFLVSFYNNEISEKSEIFDDQFSVERPDGSNFTLKIRSTKLEDSAMYFCASSNLESYGYTFGSGTRLTVV.

The genes are TRBV7-8 and TRBJ2-2; D possibly corresponds to TRBD2 (7 bases). CDR1 is SGHVS and CDR2 is FQNEAQ in the germline V gene. The CDR3 runs to 15 residues. V was cut by 5 bases and J by 5 bases, with 15 bases left in between. The CDR3 region has the DNA TGTGCCAGCAGCCAAGGGGGGAGGGCAACCGGGGAGCTGTTTTTT. Protein product: CASSQGGRATGELFF.

This clone was counted a single time. The chain carries TRBV28 and TRBJ2-3; TRBD1 agrees at 9 bases. This CDR3 spans 14 amino acids. CDR1 MDHEN and CDR2 SYDVKM come from the germline V gene. V lost 6 bases, J lost 4 bases, and 5 bases stayed unmatched. The CDR3 nucleotides are TGTGCCAGCAGAGCTACAGGGGGCGCAGATACGCAGTATTTT. This sequence encodes CASRATGGADTQYF.

This chain links TRBV5-6 with TRBJ2-3; the match to TRBD1 covers 8 bases. This CDR3 has 16 residues. The ends lost 2 bases at V and 2 bases at J; junction bases unmatched: 7. The germline CDR1 and CDR2 sequences are SGHDT and YYEEEE. The CDR3 sequence is CASSFGTGYYTDTQYF. Here the CDR3 DNA reads TGTGCCAGCAGCTTTGGGACAGGTTATTACACAGATACGCAGTATTTT.

The genes are TRBV27 and TRBJ2-1, with TRBD2 matching over 13 bases. The CDR3 is 17 residues long. The V and J ends lost 6 bases and 3 bases, in that order; junction bases with no gene match: 8. Germline CDR1 and CDR2: MNHEY and SMNVEV (reference sequence). CDR3 DNA: TGTGCCAGCAGACCCCGACTAGCGGGAGGCGACTACAATGAGCAGTTCTTC. Translated: CASRPRLAGGDYNEQFF.

V usage is TRBV14 and J usage is TRBJ2-7, with D maybe TRBD2 (6 bases). Germline lookup yields CDR1 SGHDN and CDR2 FVKESK. The V gene lost 3 bases and the J gene lost 7 bases, with 13 bases spanning the gap. The CDR3 has 13 amino acids. CDR3 sequence reads: CASSQQGLREQYF. In DNA, the CDR3 is TGTGCCAGCAGCCAGCAGGGACTGAGGGAGCAGTACTTC.

The chain couples TRBV5-4 to TRBJ2-3; D ambiguous. The germline V gene has CDR1 SGHNT and CDR2 YYREEE (reference sequence). The CDR3 loop spans 13 amino acids. Deletions cut 3 bases from V and 5 bases from J, with 10 bases between. CDR3 sequence (DNA): TGTGCCAGCAGCTCCCCGGCGCAAGATACGCAGTATTTT. Protein product: CASSSPAQDTQYF.

V usage is TRBV7-2 and J usage is TRBJ1-5; D gene uncertain. The CDR3 is made up of 15 amino acids. Germline values: CDR1 SGHTA, CDR2 FQGNSA. The ends were cut back, 1 base at V and 7 bases at J, with 14 bases in the middle. The DNA of the CDR3 is TGTGCCAGCAGCTTAGGAGGCGGGGTCCCCCAGCCCCAGCATTTT. This encodes CASSLGGGVPQPQHF.

The chain joins TRBV7-5 to TRBJ2-2; the D segment call TRBD2 is taken from the table without a DNA check. TRBV7-5 is termed a pseudogene. The length of the CDR3 is 14 residues. This CDR3 is CARSPLAGTGELFF. Here the CDR3 DNA reads TGTGCCAGAAGCCCCTTAGCGGGAACCGGGGAGCTGTTTTTT.

The chain links TRBV7-2 to TRBJ2-3; D is ambiguous. V was cut by 3 bases and J by 2 bases, with 15 bases left in between. In germline, CDR1 is SGHTA, CDR2 FQGNSA. CDR3 length equals 16 residues. CDR3 nucleotide sequence: TGTGCCAGCAGCTTTCTTAGCTTGGAATTCACAGATACGCAGTATTTT. It is translated as CASSFLSLEFTDTQYF.

The chain links TRBV27 to TRBJ1-1; D may be TRBD1 (6 bases). Trimming pared 6 bases from V and 4 bases from J, leaving 21 bases between. The CDR3 length is 16 residues. The germline gives CDR1 MNHEY, CDR2 SMNVEV (reference sequence). The CDR3 DNA reads as TGTGCCAGCAGACCCGGACAGCTGGTGGGTGTCACTGAAGCTTTCTTT. It yields the protein CASRPGQLVGVTEAFF.

This chain connects TRBV7-9 to TRBJ1-4, with D maybe TRBD1 (6 bases). Germline CDR1 SEHNR, CDR2 FQNEAQ (reference sequence). There are 16 residues in the CDR3. Trimming removed 3 bases at V and 0 bases at J, with 11 bases between. This CDR3 reads CASSFQGPATNEKLFF. The CDR3 DNA reads as TGTGCCAGCAGCTTCCAGGGGCCTGCAACTAATGAAAAACTGTTTTTT. The entire variable domain, with the rest obtained from reference TRBV7-9 and TRBJ1-4, is as follows: DTGVSQNPRHKITKRGQNVTFRCDPISEHNRLYWYRQTLGQGPEFLTYFQNEAQLEKSRLLSDRFSAERPKGSFSTLEIQRTEQGDSAMYLCASSFQGPATNEKLFFGSGTQLSVL.

The chain is built from TRBV29-1 and TRBJ2-2, with D uncertain. The CDR3 spans 11 residues. V lost 3 bases to trimming and J lost 3 bases, with 2 bases between them. The germline CDR1 and CDR2 sequences are SQVTM and ANQGSEA. This chain's CDR3 is CSVDDTGELFF. CDR3 sequence (DNA): TGCAGCGTTGACGACACCGGGGAGCTGTTTTTT.

The rearrangement joins TRBV5-1 to TRBJ2-2; 9 bases line up with TRBD1. J was trimmed by 3 bases and V by 2 bases; bases with no gene match: 11. Germline assignment: CDR1 SGHRS and CDR2 YFSETQ. CDR3 length: 18 amino acids. As DNA, the CDR3 is TGCGCCAGCAGCTTATTAAAATCGGACAGGGGTTACACCGGGGAGCTGTTTTTT. Translation gives CASSLLKSDRGYTGELFF.

V gene TRBV4-2 combines with J gene TRBJ1-2, with TRBD1 identical over 7 bases. Losses at the gene ends were 4 bases for V and 11 bases for J; bases not matched to a gene: 16. The germline V gene has CDR1 LGHNA and CDR2 YNFKEQ. This CDR3 is built from 15 residues. The CDR3 bases are TGTGCCAGCAGCCCTCTAGAACAGGGGCCGTCGTTTTACACCTTC. It translates to CASSPLEQGPSFYTF.

The V and J genes are TRBV7-8 and TRBJ2-7, with D unresolved. CDR3 length: 13 amino acids. CDR1 and CDR2 from the germline V gene are SGHVS and FQNEAQ. V dropped 1 base and J dropped 3 bases, with 7 bases sitting between them. For the CDR3, the DNA is TGTGCCAGCAGCTTAGTGCAGTACTACGAGCAGTACTTC. It encodes CASSLVQYYEQYF.

The CDR3 reads CASKRLAGDYNEQFF. DNA of the CDR3: TGTGCCAGCAAACGACTAGCGGGGGACTACAATGAGCAGTTCTTC. The gene calls are TRBV6-4 and TRBJ2-1; 12 nucleotides align to TRBD2. The CDR3 loop spans 15 amino acids. J lost 3 bases, V lost 7 bases, and 4 bases had no gene match. The germline CDR1 and CDR2 sequences are MRHNA and SNTAGT.

The chain couples TRBV10-3 to TRBJ2-7; D is perhaps TRBD2 (5 bases). This CDR3 has 13 amino acids. Trimming cost V 6 bases and J 1 base, with 10 bases left between them. Germline V gene lookup returns CDR1 ENHRY and CDR2 SYGVKD. CDR3 residues: CAIRIAQSYEQYF. In DNA form, the CDR3 reads TGTGCCATCAGGATAGCGCAGTCCTACGAGCAGTACTTC.

The gene calls are TRBV19 and TRBJ1-5; 9 bases line up with TRBD1. Germline trimming cut 5 bases from V and 7 bases from J; bases unmatched to any gene: 9. Germline CDR1 is LNHDA and CDR2 is SQIVND (reference sequence). This CDR3 region has 15 residues. Here the CDR3 DNA reads TGTGCCAGTAGTTCGACAGGGGGAGCAAGACAGCCCCAGCATTTT. Protein product: CASSSTGGARQPQHF.

This clone was observed once. The J gene is TRBJ2-4, the V gene TRBV9; 14 bases agree with TRBD2. This CDR3 contains 16 residues. Per germline, CDR1 SGDLS and CDR2 YYNGEE. The junction had 7 bases not matched to a gene; V was cut back by 4 bases and J by 7 bases. The CDR3, as DNA: TGTGCCAGCAGCCCCGGACTAGCGGGGGGCTCCAACATTCAGTACTTC. This gives the protein CASSPGLAGGSNIQYF.